The source of this T cell receptor beta chain is a study of blood T cell repertoires in COVID-19. Across the whole study: COVID-19 samples from acute and convalescent phases originated in the United States, Italy and Spain. From T cells, B-cell-depleted T cells, or PBMCs came the material, which was cDNA or gDNA.

Germline trimming cut 1 base from V and 5 bases from J; bases unmatched to any gene: 3. Per the germline V gene, CDR1 is KGHDR and CDR2 is SFDVKD. The CDR3 extends over 16 amino acids. Clones were read by immunoSEQ multiplex PCR, and TCRdb kept only the in-frame ones, dropping some. The profile shows some 120,000 clones, more than 70% of them singletons. This clone appeared a single time. The source material was peripheral blood. The receptor was derived from a human donor in a cohort sampled during active COVID-19. The V gene is TRBV24-1, the J gene TRBJ2-1, with 11 nucleotides matching TRBD1. Here the CDR3 reads CATSDFGQGANNEQFF. CDR3 sequence (DNA): TGTGCCACCAGTGATTTTGGACAGGGGGCGAACAATGAGCAGTTCTTC.